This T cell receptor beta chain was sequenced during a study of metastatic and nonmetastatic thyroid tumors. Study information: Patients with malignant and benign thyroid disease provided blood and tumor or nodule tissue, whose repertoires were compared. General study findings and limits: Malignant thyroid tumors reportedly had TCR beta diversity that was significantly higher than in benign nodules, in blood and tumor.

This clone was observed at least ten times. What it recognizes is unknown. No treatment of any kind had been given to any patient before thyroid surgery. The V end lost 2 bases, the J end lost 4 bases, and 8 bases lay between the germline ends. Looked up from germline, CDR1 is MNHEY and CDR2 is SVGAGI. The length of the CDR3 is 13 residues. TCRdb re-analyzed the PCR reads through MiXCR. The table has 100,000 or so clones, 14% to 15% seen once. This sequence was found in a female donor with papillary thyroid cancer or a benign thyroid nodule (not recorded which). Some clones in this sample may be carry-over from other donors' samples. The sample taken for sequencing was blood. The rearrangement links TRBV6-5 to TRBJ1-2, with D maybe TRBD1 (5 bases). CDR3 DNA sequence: TGTGCCAGCAGTTACGCCGACAGCTATGGCTACACCTTC. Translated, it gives CASSYADSYGYTF.